The source of this T cell receptor beta chain is a study of T-cell memory formation after mild COVID-19. Across the whole study: Largely, TCR clusters stayed within a single donor.

TCR alpha and TCR beta cDNA libraries with sample barcodes and UMIs came from 5'RACE using constant-segment primers. TCRdb ran MiXCR on the 5' RACE reads and lists one entry per CDR3 protein. Among under 200,000 distinct CDR3 sequences, around a third were seen once, and the ten largest hold 12%. Of note for this clonotype: The target antigen is unknown.

Study conclusions and caveats: Some SARS-CoV-2-responding clones were already detected in memory before infection. CD4+ clones that contracted lay mainly in CM and EM; CD8+ ones lay in EMRA.

V was trimmed by 0 bases and J by 1 base, leaving 10 bases between them. The CDR3 is made up of 16 amino acids. Germline CDR1 SGDLS, CDR2 YYNGEE. The clonotype comes from an adult woman who had mild COVID-19 (a few samples of this study predate the infection). Cell type and time point are not known. J is TRBJ2-2 and V is TRBV9; D not certain. Sample: PBMCs or a T cell subset sorted from them (not recorded which). CDR3 DNA sequence: TGTGCCAGCAGCGTAGATCCCACCCGGAACACCGGGGAGCTGTTTTTT. Translation: CASSVDPTRNTGELFF.